This T cell receptor beta chain was captured in a study of cytomegalovirus exposure and HLA in healthy donors. CDR1 is SGHNT and CDR2 is YYREEE in the germline V gene (reference sequence). The J segment lost 0 bases and the V segment lost 3 bases, leaving 7 bases of the junction unmatched. CDR3 length: 16 residues. Researchers ran the PCR with 60 Vbeta and 13 Jbeta primers. Clones were read by immunoSEQ multiplex PCR, and TCRdb kept only the in-frame ones, dropping some. The data show about 110,000 clones, approximately 69% seen once. This TCR derives from a man aged 25 to 40 in good health and CMV-seronegative. The chain uses TRBV5-4 and TRBJ2-7, with 9 bases aligning to TRBD1. The sequencing sample was made of PBMCs. The CDR3: CASSSGTGPTSYEQYF. The CDR3 DNA reads as TGTGCCAGCAGCTCCGGGACAGGGCCGACCTCCTACGAGCAGTACTTC.